A selection of T cell receptor beta chains follows, all from one sample in a study of yellow fever vaccine responses in identical twins. TCRdb passed the RT-PCR reads through MiXCR, listing each CDR3 protein once. The table lists approximately 18,000 distinct CDR3 sequences, 60% to 70% of them singletons. The material sequenced was T cells from blood (PBMCs), unsorted or a sorted subset (not recorded which), taken before or after yellow fever vaccination (not recorded which). These receptors all come from a woman under 30 who received the yellow fever vaccine. Each CDR3 is given with its conserved first and last residue. D genes are given only for firm matches. Part of the rows lack a size; the others show once, few, many or a class for expanded clones.

TRBV11-2,-,few,TRBJ2-1,TGTGCCAGCAGGCGTGGGGGTGGAGGCTACTCCTACAATGAGCAGTTCTTC,CASRRGGGGYSYNEQFF
TRBV27,TRBD2,-,TRBJ2-3,TGTGCCAGCAGGGCAGCGGGGGGGCCGGATACGCAGTATTTT,CASRAAGGPDTQYF
TRBV5-1,TRBD1,-,TRBJ1-1,TGCGCCAGCAGCTTCACCGGACAGGGGAACACTGAAGCTTTCTTT,CASSFTGQGNTEAFF
TRBV10-1,-,few,TRBJ1-5,TGCGCCAGCAGTGAGACAGGGAGTCAGCCCCAGCATTTT,CASSETGSQPQHF
TRBV4-2,-,few,TRBJ2-5,TGTGCCAGCAGCCCCCGGCAGGGATCCGGGGAGACCCAGTACTTC,CASSPRQGSGETQYF
TRBV29-1,TRBD1,-,TRBJ1-5,TGCAGCGTTGGGACAGGGGGCAATCAGCCCCAGCATTTT,CSVGTGGNQPQHF
TRBV29-1,TRBD1,-,TRBJ1-2,TGCAGCGTAGCTGACAGGGAGGATGGCTACACCTTC,CSVADREDGYTF
TRBV11-3,TRBD2,-,TRBJ2-7,TGTGCCAGCAGCCCCCCAGGGACTAGCGGTACCTACGAGCAGTACTTC,CASSPPGTSGTYEQYF
TRBV29-1,TRBD1,-,TRBJ2-5,TGCAGCGTTGTCCCCCGCAGGGACAGGGCCCAAGAGACCCAGTACTTC,CSVVPRRDRAQETQYF
TRBV3-1,-,few,TRBJ2-1,TGTGCCAGCAGCCAAAGCGGCTCGGATGAGCAGTTCTTC,CASSQSGSDEQFF
TRBV7-1,-,-,TRBJ2-4,TGTGCCAGCAGCTCAGAAGACTTAGCCAGAAACATTCAGTACTTC,CASSSEDLARNIQYF
TRBV12-3/TRBV12-4,-,-,TRBJ1-6,TGTGCCAGCAGTTGGTCCGGACGGGCGAATTCACCCCTCCACTTT,CASSWSGRANSPLHF
TRBV12-3/TRBV12-4,-,-,TRBJ2-1,TGTGCCAGCAGTTTATCGCGGTCCCCAGCCGATGAGCAGTTCTTC,CASSLSRSPADEQFF
TRBV20-1,TRBD1,-,TRBJ1-1,TGCAGTGCTCGGACAGGTAACACTGAAGCTTTCTTT,CSARTGNTEAFF
TRBV20-1,TRBD2,once,TRBJ2-1,TGCAGTGCCCCGGCACTAGCGGGGGGGGAGCAGTTCTTC,CSAPALAGGEQFF
TRBV11-2,-,-,TRBJ2-1,TGTGCCAGCAGCATCGACAATGAGGGTTACAATGAGCAGTTCTTC,CASSIDNEGYNEQFF
TRBV28,-,-,TRBJ1-1,TGTGCCAGCTTCTATCTCACTGAAGCTTTCTTT,CASFYLTEAFF
TRBV29-1,TRBD2,few,TRBJ2-3,TGCAGCGTTCTTAGCGGGAGAGGACGACTAGCGGGGGGTGATACGCAGTATTTT,CSVLSGRGRLAGGDTQYF
TRBV5-1,TRBD2,once,TRBJ2-5,TGCGCCAGCAGCTTGAGTTGGGGACCCGGGGGGGAGACCCAGTACTTC,CASSLSWGPGGETQYF
TRBV12-3/TRBV12-4,-,few,TRBJ2-5,TGTGCCAGCGGCCAACAAGAGACCCAGTACTTC,CASGQQETQYF
TRBV5-6,-,-,TRBJ1-5,TGTGCCAGCAGCTTGTATTCGGTTAGCAATCAGCCCCAGCATTTT,CASSLYSVSNQPQHF
TRBV28,-,-,TRBJ2-7,TGTGCCAGCAGTGGGGCTTACTACGAGCAGTACTTC,CASSGAYYEQYF